This T cell receptor beta chain was recorded in a study of cytomegalovirus exposure and HLA in healthy donors. Study as a whole: A prior analysis found 90 million to 120 million unique TCR beta sequences from 170 million or so T cells.

Study-wide points: Reported results showed that the classifier diagnosed cytomegalovirus status with high specificity and sensitivity. Rare TCR sequences dominated, though some public TCRs recurred in many donors.

A note on this clone: What it binds is unknown.

PCR employed 60 Vbeta and 13 Jbeta primers. Sequencing used immunoSEQ multiplex PCR; TCRdb keeps in-frame clones, though not all of them. Of about 160,000 clones in the sample, roughly four fifths were seen once. Sample: PBMCs. This clonotype was obtained from a man between 45 and 60 years old in good health and CMV-seropositive.

The CDR3 nucleotides read TGCGCCAGCAGCCAGACAAGATGGACTGAAGCTTTCTTT. It translates to CASSQTRWTEAFF. The chain has TRBV4-3 and TRBJ1-1; no firm D call. Per germline, CDR1 LGHNA and CDR2 YSLEER. V was clipped by 3 bases and J by 5 bases, with 10 bases between them. The length of the CDR3 is 13 residues.